This TCR beta chain was profiled in a study of T cell changes during pregnancy in multiple sclerosis. Libraries were prepared by immunoSEQ multiplex PCR; TCRdb keeps only in-frame clonotypes and omits some of them. The sample shows around 38,000 clones, 92% of them seen only once. This clone was observed a single time. The CDR3 covers 14 residues. Germline V lookup: CDR1 MNHEY, CDR2 SMNVEV (reference sequence). V lost 4 bases, J lost 4 bases, and 6 bases stayed unmatched. The V call is TRBV27, the J call TRBJ1-2; 7 bases agree with TRBD1. The source of this sequence is a female donor with multiple sclerosis, enrolled in a pregnancy study. The sequencing here drew on CD8+ T cells from peripheral blood mononuclear cells, taken in the third trimester of pregnancy. The CDR3 DNA follows: TGTGCCAGCAGTTCGGGACAGAATGTCTATGGCTACACCTTC. Protein sequence: CASSSGQNVYGYTF.